The 15 T cell receptor beta chains below were found in one sample sequenced in a study of blood T cell repertoires in COVID-19. Clones were sequenced by immunoSEQ multiplex PCR, and TCRdb holds only the in-frame ones, with some missing. Of around 180,000 clones listed, more than 75% are singletons. The sequencing input was peripheral blood. These TCRs come from a person aged 65-85 years with COVID-19, enrolled during active disease.

The DNA of the CDR3 is TGTGCCAGCGATCCGCGGTTTGAGCAGTTCTTC. Its translation is CASDPRFEQFF. The V and J genes are TRBV7-9 and TRBJ2-1; no clear D. The V gene lost 8 bases and the J gene lost 9 bases, with 11 bases spanning the gap. Per germline, CDR1 SEHNR and CDR2 FQNEAQ (reference sequence). The CDR3 length is 11 residues. The whole variable domain, remainder taken from reference TRBV7-9 and TRBJ2-1, is DTGVSQNPRHKITKRGQNVTFRCDPISEHNRLYWYRQTLGQGPEFLTYFQNEAQLEKSRLLSDRFSAERPKGSFSTLEIQRTEQGDSAMYLCASDPRFEQFFGPGTRLTVL.

This rearrangement joins TRBV28 to TRBJ1-2; D gene uncertain. Trimming pared 1 base from V and 4 bases from J, leaving 10 bases between. The length of the CDR3 is 14 residues. Germline V gene data show CDR1 as MDHEN and CDR2 as SYDVKM. CDR3 nucleotide sequence: TGTGCCAGCAGTTTATCAAGGCGGGCCTATGGCTACACCTTC. Translating gives CASSLSRRAYGYTF.

V and J are TRBV19 and TRBJ1-1, with 8 nucleotides matching TRBD1. J gave up 7 bases and V 3 bases, and 7 bases lay outside the gene matches. Germline lookup yields CDR1 LNHDA and CDR2 SQIVND (reference sequence). The CDR3 has 14 residues. Here the CDR3 DNA reads TGTGCCAGTAGTATGGCCAGGGGGCTTCATGAAGCTTTCTTT. Protein: CASSMARGLHEAFF.

The rearrangement joins TRBV14 to TRBJ2-1; a possible D gene is TRBD2 (5 bases). The germline V and J ends were trimmed by 4 bases and 2 bases, with 9 bases remaining between them. The germline CDR1 and CDR2 sequences are SGHDN and FVKESK. CDR3 length: 14 amino acids. CDR3 bases: TGTGCCAGCAGCCCTTTAGCGACCTACAATGAGCAGTTCTTC. Encoded protein: CASSPLATYNEQFF. The whole variable domain, remainder taken from reference TRBV14 and TRBJ2-1, is EAGVTQFPSHSVIEKGQTVTLRCDPISGHDNLYWYRRVMGKEIKFLLHFVKESKQDESGMPNNRFLAERTGGTYSTLKVQPAELEDSGVYFCASSPLATYNEQFFGPGTRLTVL.

The J gene is TRBJ1-5, the V gene TRBV28; D gene uncertain. The V and J ends lost 2 bases and 7 bases respectively, with 12 bases between them. The CDR3 contains 14 residues. Germline lookup yields CDR1 MDHEN and CDR2 SYDVKM. The CDR3 protein is CASSLNLERQPQHF. The CDR3 DNA reads as TGTGCCAGCAGTTTAAATTTGGAGAGGCAGCCCCAGCATTTT.

The chain couples TRBV28 to TRBJ2-5; the D gene is possibly TRBD2 (6 bases). The CDR3 consists of 14 residues. V was cut by 2 bases and J by 4 bases, with 11 bases left in between. Germline assignment: CDR1 MDHEN and CDR2 SYDVKM. The CDR3 DNA sequence: TGTGCCAGCAGTTTAGGGGGGATGGGAGAGACCCAGTACTTC. As protein: CASSLGGMGETQYF.

This chain joins TRBV15 and TRBJ1-4; no firm D call. Germline V gives CDR1 LNHNV, CDR2 YYDKDF (reference sequence). The length of the CDR3 is 15 residues. V dropped 4 bases and J dropped 0 bases, with 9 bases sitting between them. CDR3: CATSNQVATNEKLFF. The CDR3 region has the DNA TGTGCCACCAGCAACCAGGTTGCAACTAATGAAAAACTGTTTTTT.

The chain links TRBV4-1 to TRBJ2-2; 9 bases line up with TRBD1. Unmatched junction bases numbered 8, after V lost 2 bases and J lost 4 bases. Germline CDR1 and CDR2: MGHRA and YSYEKL. This CDR3 has 17 amino acids. The CDR3 bases are TGCGCCAGCAGCCAACCGGGACAGGGTGGCGGCACCGGGGAGCTGTTTTTT. Encoded protein: CASSQPGQGGGTGELFF.

The rearrangement joins TRBV6-2 or TRBV6-3 to TRBJ1-2, with a weak D call TRBD1 (6 bases). CDR1 MNHEY and CDR2 SVGEGT come from the germline V gene. CDR3 size: 17 residues. With 5 bases removed from V and 4 bases from J, the gap between germline ends came to 23 bases. The CDR3 region is CASSDPGVLAPSYGYTF. The CDR3 DNA follows: TGTGCCAGCAGTGACCCAGGGGTCCTTGCACCCAGCTATGGCTACACCTTC.

The genes are TRBV29-1 and TRBJ2-1, with TRBD1 as a possible D gene (5 bases). V was cut by 4 bases and J by 4 bases, with 14 bases left in between. This CDR3 contains 14 residues. Germline assignment: CDR1 SQVTM and CDR2 ANQGSEA. The CDR3 here is CSVAGRVKYNEQFF. The CDR3 DNA is TGCAGCGTTGCAGGCAGGGTTAAGTACAATGAGCAGTTCTTC.

The rearrangement links TRBV12-3 or TRBV12-4 to TRBJ2-2; D remains unclear. The CDR3 has 13 residues. Trimming took off 7 bases at V and 6 bases at J, with 12 bases between the two ends. CDR3 amino acids: CASTKATAGELFF. In DNA, the CDR3 is TGTGCCAGCACTAAAGCTACGGCCGGGGAGCTGTTTTTT.

The genes are TRBV28 and TRBJ1-2; D possibly corresponds to TRBD1 (6 bases). This CDR3 contains 14 residues. V dropped 8 bases and J dropped 4 bases, with 17 bases sitting between them. CDR1 and CDR2 from the germline V gene are MDHEN and SYDVKM. The CDR3: CASRYTGLVYGYTF. CDR3 DNA sequence: TGTGCCAGCCGTTACACAGGGTTGGTCTATGGCTACACCTTC.

This clone appeared a single time. The chain employs TRBV29-1 and TRBJ2-1, with TRBD2 identical over 7 bases. V lost 7 bases, J lost 0 bases, and 9 bases stayed unmatched. This CDR3 region has 15 residues. Germline CDR1 SQVTM, CDR2 ANQGSEA. The CDR3 bases are TGCAGCGCTGGGGGGGGAGACAGCTCCTACAATGAGCAGTTCTTC. This gives the protein CSAGGGDSSYNEQFF.

The chain couples TRBV7-8 to TRBJ2-5; D remains unclear. The CDR3 runs 13 residues. CDR1 and CDR2 from the germline V gene are SGHVS and FQNEAQ. The V gene lost 1 base and the J gene lost 5 bases, with 8 bases spanning the gap. DNA for the CDR3: TGTGCCAGCAGCTTAGGGCAGTATGAGACCCAGTACTTC. Protein: CASSLGQYETQYF.

The chain uses TRBV3-1 (or the pseudogene TRBV3-2) and TRBJ1-1, with D possibly matching TRBD1 (5 bases). The CDR3 length is 16 residues. Germline values: CDR1 LGHDT, CDR2 YNNKEL (reference sequence). Trimming cost V 3 bases and J 0 bases, with 14 bases left between them. The CDR3 nucleotides are TGTGCCAGCAGCCAGATCAGGGTCGGCATGAACACTGAAGCTTTCTTT. It encodes CASSQIRVGMNTEAFF.